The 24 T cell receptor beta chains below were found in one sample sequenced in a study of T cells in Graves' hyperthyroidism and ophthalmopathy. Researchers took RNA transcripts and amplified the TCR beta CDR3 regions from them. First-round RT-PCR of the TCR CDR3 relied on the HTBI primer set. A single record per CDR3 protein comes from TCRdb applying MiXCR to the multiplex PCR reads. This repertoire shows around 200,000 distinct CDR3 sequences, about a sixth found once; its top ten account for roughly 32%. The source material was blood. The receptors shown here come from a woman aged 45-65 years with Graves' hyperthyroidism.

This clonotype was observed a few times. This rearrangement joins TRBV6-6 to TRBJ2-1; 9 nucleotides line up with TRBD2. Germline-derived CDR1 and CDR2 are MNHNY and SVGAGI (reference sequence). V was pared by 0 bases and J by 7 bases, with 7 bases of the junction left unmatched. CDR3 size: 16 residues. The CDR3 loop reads CASSYSRGGGLNEQFF. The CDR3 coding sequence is TGTGCCAGCAGTTACTCGCGCGGGGGGGGCCTTAATGAGCAGTTCTTC.

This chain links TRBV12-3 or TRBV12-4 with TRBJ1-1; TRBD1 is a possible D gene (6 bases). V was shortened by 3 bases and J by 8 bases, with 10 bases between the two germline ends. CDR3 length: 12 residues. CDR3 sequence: CASSFAGAEAFF. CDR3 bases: TGTGCCAGCAGTTTTGCGGGGGCGGAAGCTTTCTTT.

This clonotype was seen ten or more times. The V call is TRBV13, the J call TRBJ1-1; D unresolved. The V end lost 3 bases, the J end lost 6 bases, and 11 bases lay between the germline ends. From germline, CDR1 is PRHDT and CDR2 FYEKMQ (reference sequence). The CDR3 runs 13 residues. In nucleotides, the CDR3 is TGTGCCAGCAGCTTGACATTTCGGTCTGAAGCTTTCTTT. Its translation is CASSLTFRSEAFF.

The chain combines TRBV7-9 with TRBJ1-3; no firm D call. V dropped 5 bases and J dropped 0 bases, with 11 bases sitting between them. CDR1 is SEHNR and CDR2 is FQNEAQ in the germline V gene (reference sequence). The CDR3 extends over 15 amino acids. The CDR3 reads CASSRQELSGNTIYF. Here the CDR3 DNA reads TGTGCCAGCAGCCGCCAGGAGCTCTCTGGAAACACCATATATTTT. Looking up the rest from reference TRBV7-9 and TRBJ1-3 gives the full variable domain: DTGVSQNPRHKITKRGQNVTFRCDPISEHNRLYWYRQTLGQGPEFLTYFQNEAQLEKSRLLSDRFSAERPKGSFSTLEIQRTEQGDSAMYLCASSRQELSGNTIYFGEGSWLTVV.

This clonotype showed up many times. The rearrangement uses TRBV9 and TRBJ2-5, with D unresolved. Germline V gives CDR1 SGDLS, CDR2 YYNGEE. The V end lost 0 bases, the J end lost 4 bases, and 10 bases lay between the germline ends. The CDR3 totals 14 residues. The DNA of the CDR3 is TGTGCCAGCAGCGTAGATGGTAGAACAGAGACCCAGTACTTC. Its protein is CASSVDGRTETQYF.

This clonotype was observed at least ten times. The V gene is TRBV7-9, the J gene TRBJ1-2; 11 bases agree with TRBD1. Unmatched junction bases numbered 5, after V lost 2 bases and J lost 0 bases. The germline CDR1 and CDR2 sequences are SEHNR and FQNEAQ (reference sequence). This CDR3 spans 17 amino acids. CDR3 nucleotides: TGTGCCAGCAGCTTATTCGGACAGGGGGCTTCTAACTATGGCTACACCTTC. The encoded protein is CASSLFGQGASNYGYTF. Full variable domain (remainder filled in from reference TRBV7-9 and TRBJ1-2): DTGVSQNPRHKITKRGQNVTFRCDPISEHNRLYWYRQTLGQGPEFLTYFQNEAQLEKSRLLSDRFSAERPKGSFSTLEIQRTEQGDSAMYLCASSLFGQGASNYGYTFGSGTRLTVV.

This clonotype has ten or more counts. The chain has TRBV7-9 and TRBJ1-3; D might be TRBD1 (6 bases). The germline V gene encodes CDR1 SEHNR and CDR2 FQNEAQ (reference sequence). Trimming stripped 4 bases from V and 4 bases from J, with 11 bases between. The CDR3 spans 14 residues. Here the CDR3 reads CASSSHRVGNTIYF. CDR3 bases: TGTGCCAGCAGCTCCCACAGGGTGGGAAACACCATATATTTT.

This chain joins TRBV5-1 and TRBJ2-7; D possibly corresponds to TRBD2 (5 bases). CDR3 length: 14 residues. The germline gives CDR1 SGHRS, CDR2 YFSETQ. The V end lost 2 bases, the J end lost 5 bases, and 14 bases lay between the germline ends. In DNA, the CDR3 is TGCGCCAGCAGCTTAGCGGAGCCGCAGGACGAGCAGTACTTC. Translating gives CASSLAEPQDEQYF.

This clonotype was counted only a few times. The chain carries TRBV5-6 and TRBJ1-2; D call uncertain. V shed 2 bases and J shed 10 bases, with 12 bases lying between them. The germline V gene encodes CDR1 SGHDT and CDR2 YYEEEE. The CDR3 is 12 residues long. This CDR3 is CASSLGQPDYTF. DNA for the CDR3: TGTGCCAGCAGCTTAGGTCAACCCGACTACACCTTC.

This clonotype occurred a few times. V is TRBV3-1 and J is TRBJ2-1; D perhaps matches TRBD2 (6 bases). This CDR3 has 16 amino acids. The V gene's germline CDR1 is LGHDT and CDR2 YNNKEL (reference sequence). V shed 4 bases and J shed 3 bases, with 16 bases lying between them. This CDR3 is CASSRTRRRGYNEQFF. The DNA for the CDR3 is TGTGCCAGCAGCCGGACTCGACGGAGGGGCTACAATGAGCAGTTCTTC.

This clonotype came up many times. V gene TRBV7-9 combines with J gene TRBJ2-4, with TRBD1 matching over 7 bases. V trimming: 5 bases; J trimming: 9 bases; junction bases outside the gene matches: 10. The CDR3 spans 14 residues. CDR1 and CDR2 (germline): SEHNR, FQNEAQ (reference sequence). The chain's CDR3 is CASSPLDRVGIQYF. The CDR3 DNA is TGTGCCAGCAGCCCCCTCGACAGGGTGGGCATTCAGTACTTC.

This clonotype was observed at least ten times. This CDR3 is CASSFGTGALNYGYTF. In DNA, the CDR3 is TGTGCCAGCAGTTTTGGTACAGGGGCTCTCAACTATGGCTACACCTTC. The chain employs TRBV12-3 or TRBV12-4 and TRBJ1-2; TRBD1 agrees at 7 bases. The CDR3 sequence is 16 residues long. After removal of 3 bases from V and 2 bases from J, the junction contained 9 bases not matched to a gene.

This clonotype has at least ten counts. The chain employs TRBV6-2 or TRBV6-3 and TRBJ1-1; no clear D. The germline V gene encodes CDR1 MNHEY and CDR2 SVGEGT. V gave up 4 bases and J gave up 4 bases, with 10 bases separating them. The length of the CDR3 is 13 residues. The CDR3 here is CASSLRESTEAFF. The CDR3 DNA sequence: TGTGCCAGCAGTTTGAGGGAGAGCACTGAAGCTTTCTTT.

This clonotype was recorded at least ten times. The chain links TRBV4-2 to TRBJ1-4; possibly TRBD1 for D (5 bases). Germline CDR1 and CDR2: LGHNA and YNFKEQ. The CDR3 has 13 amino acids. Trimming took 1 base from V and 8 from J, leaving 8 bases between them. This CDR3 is CASSQAGAEKLFF. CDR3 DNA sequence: TGTGCCAGCAGCCAAGCCGGGGCGGAAAAACTGTTTTTT.

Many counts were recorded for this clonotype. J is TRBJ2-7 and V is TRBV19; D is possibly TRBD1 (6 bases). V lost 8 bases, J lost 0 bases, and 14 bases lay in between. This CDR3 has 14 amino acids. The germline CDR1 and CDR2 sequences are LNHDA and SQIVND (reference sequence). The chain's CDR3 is CASRTDRNSYEQYF. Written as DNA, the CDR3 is TGTGCCAGTCGTACAGACAGGAACTCCTACGAGCAGTACTTC.

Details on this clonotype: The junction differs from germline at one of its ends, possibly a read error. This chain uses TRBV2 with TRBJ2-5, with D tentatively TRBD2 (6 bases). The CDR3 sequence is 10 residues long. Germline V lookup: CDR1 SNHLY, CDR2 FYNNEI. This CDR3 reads CASSGGRQDF. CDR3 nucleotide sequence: TGTGCCAGCAGTGGGGGGAGGCAAGACTTC. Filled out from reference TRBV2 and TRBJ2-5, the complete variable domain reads EPEVTQTPSHQVTQMGQEVILRCVPISNHLYFYWYRQILGQKVEFLVSFYNNEISEKSEIFDDQFSVERPDGSNFTLKIRSTKLEDSAMYFCASSGGRQDFGPGTRLLVL.

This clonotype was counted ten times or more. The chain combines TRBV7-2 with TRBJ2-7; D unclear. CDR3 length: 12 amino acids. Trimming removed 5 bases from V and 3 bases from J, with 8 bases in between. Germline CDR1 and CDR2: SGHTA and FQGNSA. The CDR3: CASSQPLYEQYF. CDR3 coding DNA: TGTGCCAGCAGCCAGCCTCTCTACGAGCAGTACTTC. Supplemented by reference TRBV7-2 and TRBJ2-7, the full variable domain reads GAGVSQSPSNKVTEKGKDVELRCDPISGHTALYWYRQSLGQGLEFLIYFQGNSAPDKSGLPSDRFSAERTGGSVSTLTIQRTQQEDSAVYLCASSQPLYEQYFGPGTRLTVT.

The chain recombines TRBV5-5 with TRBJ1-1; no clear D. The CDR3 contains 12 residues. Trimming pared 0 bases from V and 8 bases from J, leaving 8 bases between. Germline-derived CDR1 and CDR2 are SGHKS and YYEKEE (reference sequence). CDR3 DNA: TGTGCCAGCAGCTTGGAAACCGGGGAAGCTTTCTTT. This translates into CASSLETGEAFF.

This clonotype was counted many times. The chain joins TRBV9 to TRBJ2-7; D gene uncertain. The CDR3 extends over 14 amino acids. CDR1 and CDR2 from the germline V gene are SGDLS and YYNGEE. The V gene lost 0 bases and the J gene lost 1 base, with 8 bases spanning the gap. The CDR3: CASSVGPGSYEQYF. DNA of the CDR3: TGTGCCAGCAGCGTAGGCCCAGGTTCCTACGAGCAGTACTTC.

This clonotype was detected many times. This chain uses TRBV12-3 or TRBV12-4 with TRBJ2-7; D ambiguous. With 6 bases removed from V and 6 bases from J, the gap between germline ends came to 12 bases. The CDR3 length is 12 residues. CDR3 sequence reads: CASSSSWPEQYF. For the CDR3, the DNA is TGTGCCAGCAGCTCCTCTTGGCCCGAGCAGTACTTC.

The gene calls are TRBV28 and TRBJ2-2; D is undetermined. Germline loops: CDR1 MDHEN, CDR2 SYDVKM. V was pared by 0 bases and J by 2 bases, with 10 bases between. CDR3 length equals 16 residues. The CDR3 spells CASSLWTGPNTGELFF. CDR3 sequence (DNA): TGTGCCAGCAGTTTATGGACGGGCCCTAACACCGGGGAGCTGTTTTTT.

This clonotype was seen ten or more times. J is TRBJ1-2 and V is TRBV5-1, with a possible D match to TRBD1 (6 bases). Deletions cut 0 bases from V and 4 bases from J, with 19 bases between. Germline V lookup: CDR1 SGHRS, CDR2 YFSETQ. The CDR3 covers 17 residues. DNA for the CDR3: TGCGCCAGCAGCTTGGACCCCCTACAGGGCGAGAGCTATGGCTACACCTTC. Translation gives CASSLDPLQGESYGYTF.

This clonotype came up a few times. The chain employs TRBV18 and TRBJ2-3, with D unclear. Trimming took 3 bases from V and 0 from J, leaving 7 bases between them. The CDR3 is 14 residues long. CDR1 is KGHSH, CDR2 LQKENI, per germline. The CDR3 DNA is TGTGCCAGCTCACCTTTGCAAAGCACAGATACGCAGTATTTT. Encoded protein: CASSPLQSTDTQYF.

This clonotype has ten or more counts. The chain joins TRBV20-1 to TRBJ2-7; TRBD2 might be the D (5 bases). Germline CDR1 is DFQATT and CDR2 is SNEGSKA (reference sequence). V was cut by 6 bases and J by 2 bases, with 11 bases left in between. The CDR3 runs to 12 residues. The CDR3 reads CSATAGPYEQYF. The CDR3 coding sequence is TGCAGTGCAACTGCGGGCCCCTACGAGCAGTACTTC.